Listed here is a single T cell receptor beta chain. This clone appeared once. The antigen it binds to is not known. Per-base quality was not reported, and no clone a single base away is much larger than it. The record originates from a study of blood T cell repertoires in COVID-19 (dated by TCRdb to about 2020). Regarding the study in general: Samples from collaborators originated in the United States, Italy and Spain and spanned both the acute and convalescent phases of COVID-19. The prospective study material was composed of cDNA or gDNA derived from T cells, B-cell-depleted T cells, or PBMCs. The dataset comprised deeply sampled blood TCRbeta repertoires from subjects exposed to, actively infected with, or recovered from COVID-19. The repertoires were made available in a free public database intended to serve as a resource for research on the immune response to SARS-CoV-2. The samples were drawn from the first 160 participants of the ongoing ImmuneRACE study and from about 1,200 subjects provided by 6 global collaborators. Nearly every sample came with metadata listing a de-identified subject ID, COVID-19 status, age in years and sex. Where available, HLA class I and class II types were obtained from metadata supplied by the sample provider rather than from assay-based typing.

TCRbeta CDR3 regions were amplified from genomic DNA using the immunoSEQ Assay, a bias-controlled multiplex PCR. Turning to the authors' computational methods: Nucleated cell counts per sample were estimated from amplification of reference gene primers within the assay. Sequence reads were collapsed and filtered to measure the absolute abundance of every unique TCRbeta CDR3 rearrangement. For each sample, productive Simpson clonality was calculated as the square root of Simpson's diversity index across productive rearrangements. The table comes from immuneACCESS by way of TCRdb, which keeps in-frame sequences with V and J called. Part of the clones is missing from these tables; in studies checked, under half for an unresolved V gene and the rest for unknown reasons. D and trimming were read from the DNA, whereas the V and J calls and clone size are those reported in that table. For this sample there are about 100,000 clones; 85% appear just once. The leading ten clones occupy 13% of the sample.

Findings and caveats that apply to the study as a whole: The quantity of clinical and demographic metadata differed by source and by participant and was supplied without curation.

Inclusive of the bounding cysteine and phenylalanine, the CDR3 is 14 residues long. The read is trimmed to its CDR3 DNA, 42 bases read in frame from base 1. In the germline V gene, CDR1 corresponds to SGHRS and CDR2 to YFSETQ. V has 4 bases trimmed and J has 7 bases trimmed; junction bases matching no gene number 5. Collaborating institutions collected whole blood in K2EDTA tubes following their own protocols. For TCRbeta analysis, collaborator samples were shipped as frozen whole blood, as isolated PBMCs, or as DNA extracted from either sample type. This clonotype originated in a human donor in a cohort sampled during active COVID-19. Sequencing was performed on peripheral blood. The rearranged chain carries TRBV5-1 and TRBJ1-4; 9 bases in the junction line up with TRBD1. The CDR3 region has the sequence CASSPGTGFEKLFF. The nucleotide sequence reads TGCGCCAGCAGCCCCGGGACAGGGTTTGAAAAACTGTTTTTT.